This paragraph covers one TCR beta chain sequence. Germline V gene lookup returns CDR1 SGHTS and CDR2 YDEGEE. The CDR3 loop spans 15 amino acids. With 7 bases removed from V and 4 bases from J, the gap between germline ends came to 18 bases. Under the authors' procedure: Estimated nucleated cell counts came from reference gene primer amplification. TCRdb's copy holds only in-frame clones and misses some; the assay was immunoSEQ multiplex PCR. V and J calls and clone size are copied from that table; D and trimming were computed from the DNA. The sample includes around 250,000 clones, 88% seen only once; the top ten take around 0.67%. This entry is derived from a study of blood T cell repertoires in COVID-19. Overall study: Samples of COVID-19 (acute and convalescent) were obtained from the United States, Italy and Spain. In each case, the material was cDNA or gDNA derived from T cells, B-cell-depleted T cells, or PBMCs.

V usage is TRBV5-8 and J usage is TRBJ1-3; D gene ambiguous. Sequencing input: peripheral blood. The sequence was obtained from a human donor in a cohort sampled during active COVID-19. The CDR3 sequence is CASPSLRAEGNTIYF. Written as DNA, the CDR3 is TGTGCCAGCCCCTCGTTGAGGGCGGAGGGAAACACCATATATTTT.